This T cell receptor beta chain emerged from a study of T-cell memory formation after mild COVID-19. On the study more broadly: TCR clusters largely stayed donor specific. Notes on the study in general: Clones that contracted from day 15 to 85 had balanced CD4/CD8; later expanders were CD4+ biased. Prior to infection, memory already included some responding clones, suggesting cross-reactive memory joined.

With regard to this clonotype: As yet, its antigen is unknown.

TCRdb independently ran MiXCR on the 5' RACE reads; one entry per CDR3 protein. Among roughly 180,000 distinct CDR3 sequences, around a tenth were seen once, and the ten largest hold around 3.8%. The CDR3 length is 12 residues. Germline V gene lookup returns CDR1 LGHDT and CDR2 YNNKEL (reference sequence). Trimming shortened V by 1 base and J by 2 bases, and 3 bases separated the two germline ends. The TCR sequence derives from a man between 18 and 29 years old who had mild COVID-19 (a few samples of this study predate the infection). Cell type and time point are not known. Input material: PBMCs or a T cell subset sorted from them (not recorded which). J is TRBJ2-7 and V is TRBV3-1; D call uncertain. CDR3: CASSQGPYEQYV. CDR3 nucleotides: TGTGCCAGCAGCCAAGGACCCTACGAGCAGTACGTC.